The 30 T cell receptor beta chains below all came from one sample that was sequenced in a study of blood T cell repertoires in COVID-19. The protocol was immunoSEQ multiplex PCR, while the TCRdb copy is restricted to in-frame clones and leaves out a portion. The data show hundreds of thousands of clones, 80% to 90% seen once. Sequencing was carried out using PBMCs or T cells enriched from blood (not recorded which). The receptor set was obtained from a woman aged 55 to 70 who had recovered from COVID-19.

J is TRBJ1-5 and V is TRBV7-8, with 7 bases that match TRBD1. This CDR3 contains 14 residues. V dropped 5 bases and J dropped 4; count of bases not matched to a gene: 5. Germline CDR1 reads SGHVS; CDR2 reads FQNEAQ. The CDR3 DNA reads TGTGCCAGCAGCACCTCAGGGGGAAATCAGCCCCAGCATTTT. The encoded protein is CASSTSGGNQPQHF. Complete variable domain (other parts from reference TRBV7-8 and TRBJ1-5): GAGVSQSPRYKVAKRGQDVALRCDPISGHVSLFWYQQALGQGPEFLTYFQNEAQLDKSGLPSDRFFAERPEGSVSTLKIQRTQQEDSAVYLCASSTSGGNQPQHFGDGTRLSIL.

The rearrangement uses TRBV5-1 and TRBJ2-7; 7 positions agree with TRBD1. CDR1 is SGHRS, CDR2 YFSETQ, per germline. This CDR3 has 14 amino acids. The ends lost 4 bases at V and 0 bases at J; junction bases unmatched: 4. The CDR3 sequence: CASSPGQSSYEQYF. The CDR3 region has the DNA TGCGCCAGCAGCCCGGGACAGAGCTCCTACGAGCAGTACTTC.

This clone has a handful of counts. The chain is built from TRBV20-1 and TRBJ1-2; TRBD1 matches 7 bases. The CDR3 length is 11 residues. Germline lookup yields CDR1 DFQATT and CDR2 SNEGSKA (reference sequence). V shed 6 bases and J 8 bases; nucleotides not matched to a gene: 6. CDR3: CSAPTGLGYTF. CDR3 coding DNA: TGCAGTGCCCCGACAGGGTTAGGCTACACCTTC.

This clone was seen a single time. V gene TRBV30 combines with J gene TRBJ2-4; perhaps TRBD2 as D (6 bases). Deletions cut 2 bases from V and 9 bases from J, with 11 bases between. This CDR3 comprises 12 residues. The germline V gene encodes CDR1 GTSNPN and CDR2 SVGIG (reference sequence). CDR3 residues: CAWSPPGGIQYF. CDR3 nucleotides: TGTGCCTGGAGTCCTCCCGGGGGCATTCAGTACTTC.

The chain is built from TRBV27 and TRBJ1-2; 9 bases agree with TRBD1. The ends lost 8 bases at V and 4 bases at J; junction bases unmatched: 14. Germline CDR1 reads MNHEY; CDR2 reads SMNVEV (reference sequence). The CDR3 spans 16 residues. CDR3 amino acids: CASQRNTGGLLYGYTF. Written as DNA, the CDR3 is TGTGCCAGCCAAAGAAACACAGGGGGCCTCCTCTATGGCTACACCTTC.

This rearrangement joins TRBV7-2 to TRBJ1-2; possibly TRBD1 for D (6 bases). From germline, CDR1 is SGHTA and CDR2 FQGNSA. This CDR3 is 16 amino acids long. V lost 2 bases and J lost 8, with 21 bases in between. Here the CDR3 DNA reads TGTGCCAGCAGCTTATCGGTCCCAGGGGAGAAGGAAGGCTACACCTTC. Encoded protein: CASSLSVPGEKEGYTF.

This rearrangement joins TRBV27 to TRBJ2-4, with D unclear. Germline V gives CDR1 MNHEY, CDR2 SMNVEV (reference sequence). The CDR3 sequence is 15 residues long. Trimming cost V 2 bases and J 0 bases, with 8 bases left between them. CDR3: CASSLGQLAKNIQYF. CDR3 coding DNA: TGTGCCAGCAGTTTAGGGCAGCTAGCCAAAAACATTCAGTACTTC.

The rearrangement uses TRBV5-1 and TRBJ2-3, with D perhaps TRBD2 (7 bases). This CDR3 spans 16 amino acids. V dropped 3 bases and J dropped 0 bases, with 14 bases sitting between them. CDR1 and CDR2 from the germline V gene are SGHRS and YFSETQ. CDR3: CASSWLAGASTDTQYF. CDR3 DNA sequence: TGCGCCAGCAGCTGGCTGGCGGGGGCCAGCACAGATACGCAGTATTTT.

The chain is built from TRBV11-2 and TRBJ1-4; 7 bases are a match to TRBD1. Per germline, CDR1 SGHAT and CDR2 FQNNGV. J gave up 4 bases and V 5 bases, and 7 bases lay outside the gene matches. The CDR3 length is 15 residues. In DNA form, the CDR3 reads TGTGCCAGCAGCCCACAGGGGCTGAGTAATGAAAAACTGTTTTTT. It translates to CASSPQGLSNEKLFF.

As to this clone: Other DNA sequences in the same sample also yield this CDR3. The CDR3 DNA reads TGTGCCATCAGCCAAGCTGCAACTAATGAAAAACTGTTTTTT. This translates into CAISQAATNEKLFF. This sequence joins TRBV10-3 and TRBJ1-4; D is ambiguous. V was pared by 6 bases and J by 0 bases, with 8 bases between. The CDR3 has 14 amino acids. CDR1 ENHRY and CDR2 SYGVKD come from the germline V gene.

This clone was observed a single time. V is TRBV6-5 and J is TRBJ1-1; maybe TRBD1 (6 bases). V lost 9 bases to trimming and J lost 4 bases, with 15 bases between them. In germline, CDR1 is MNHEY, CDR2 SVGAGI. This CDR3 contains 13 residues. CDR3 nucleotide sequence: TGTGCCAGTAACAGGGTAGAAGGCACTGAAGCTTTCTTT. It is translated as CASNRVEGTEAFF.

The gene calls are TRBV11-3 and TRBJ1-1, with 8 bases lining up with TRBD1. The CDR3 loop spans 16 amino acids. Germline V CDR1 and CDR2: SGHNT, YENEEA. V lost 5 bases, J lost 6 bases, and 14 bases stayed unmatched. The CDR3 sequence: CASSPIAPGQGPEAFF. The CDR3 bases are TGTGCCAGCAGCCCCATAGCCCCCGGACAGGGACCTGAAGCTTTCTTT. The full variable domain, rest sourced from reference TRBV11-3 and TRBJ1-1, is EAGVVQSPRYKIIEKKQPVAFWCNPISGHNTLYWYLQNLGQGPELLIRYENEEAVDDSQLPKDRFSAERLKGVDSTLKIQPAELGDSAVYLCASSPIAPGQGPEAFFGQGTRLTVV.

CDR3 loop: CASSQEVGLAGNEQFF. The DNA for the CDR3 is TGCGCCAGCAGCCAAGAGGTTGGACTAGCGGGAAATGAGCAGTTCTTC. The genes are TRBV4-1 and TRBJ2-1; 12 bases line up with TRBD2. Trimming at V came to 0 bases and at J to 7 bases, leaving 4 bases not matched to a gene. The CDR3 loop spans 16 amino acids. Germline CDR1 and CDR2: MGHRA and YSYEKL.

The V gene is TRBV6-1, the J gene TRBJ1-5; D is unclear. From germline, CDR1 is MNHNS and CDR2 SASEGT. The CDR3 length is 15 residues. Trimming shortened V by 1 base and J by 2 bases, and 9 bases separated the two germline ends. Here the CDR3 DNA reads TGTGCCAGCAGTGAAGGAGTTTTCGGCAATCAGCCCCAGCATTTT. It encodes CASSEGVFGNQPQHF.

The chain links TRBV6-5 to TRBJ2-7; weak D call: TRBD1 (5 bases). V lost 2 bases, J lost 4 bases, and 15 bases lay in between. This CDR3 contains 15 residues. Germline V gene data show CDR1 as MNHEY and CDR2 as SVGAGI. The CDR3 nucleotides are TGTGCCAGCAGTTACGGTCCGATAGGGGAATACGAGCAGTACGTC. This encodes CASSYGPIGEYEQYV.

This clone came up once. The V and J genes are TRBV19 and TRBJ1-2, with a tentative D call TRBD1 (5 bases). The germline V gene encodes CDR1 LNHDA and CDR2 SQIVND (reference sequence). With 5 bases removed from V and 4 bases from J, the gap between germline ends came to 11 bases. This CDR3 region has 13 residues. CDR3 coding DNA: TGTGCCAGTAGTGGGGGGTCCCTCTATGGCTACACCTTC. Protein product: CASSGGSLYGYTF.

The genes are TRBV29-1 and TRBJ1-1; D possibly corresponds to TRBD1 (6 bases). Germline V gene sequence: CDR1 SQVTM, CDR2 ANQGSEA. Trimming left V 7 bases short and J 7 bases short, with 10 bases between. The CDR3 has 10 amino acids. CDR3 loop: CSAGQIEAFF. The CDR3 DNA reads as TGCAGCGCCGGACAGATTGAAGCTTTCTTT. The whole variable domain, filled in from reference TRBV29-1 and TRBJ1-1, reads SAVISQKPSRDICQRGTSLTIQCQVDSQVTMMFWYRQQPGQSLTLIATANQGSEATYESGFVIDKFPISRPNLTFSTLTVSNMSPEDSSIYLCSAGQIEAFFGQGTRLTVV.

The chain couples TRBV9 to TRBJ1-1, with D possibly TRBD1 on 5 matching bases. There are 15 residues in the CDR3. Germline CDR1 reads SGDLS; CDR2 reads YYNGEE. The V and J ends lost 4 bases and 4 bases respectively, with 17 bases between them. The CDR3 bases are TGTGCCAGCAGCCCCAGGCCGGGGGTGGGCACTGAAGCTTTCTTT. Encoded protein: CASSPRPGVGTEAFF.

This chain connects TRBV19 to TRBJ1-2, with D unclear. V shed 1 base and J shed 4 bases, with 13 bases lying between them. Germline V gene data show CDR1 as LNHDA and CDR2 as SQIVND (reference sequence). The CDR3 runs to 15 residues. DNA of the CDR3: TGTGCCAGTAGTATAGGCCGGCAGACACCCTATGGCTACACCTTC. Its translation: CASSIGRQTPYGYTF.

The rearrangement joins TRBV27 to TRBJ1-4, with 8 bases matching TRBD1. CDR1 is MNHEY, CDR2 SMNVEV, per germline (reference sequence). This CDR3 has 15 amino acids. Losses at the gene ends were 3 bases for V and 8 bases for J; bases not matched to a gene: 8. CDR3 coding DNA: TGTGCCAGCAGTTTTCTAGGACAGGGTACGGAAAAACTGTTTTTT. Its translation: CASSFLGQGTEKLFF. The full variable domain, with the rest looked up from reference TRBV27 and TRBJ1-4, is EAQVTQNPRYLITVTGKKLTVTCSQNMNHEYMSWYRQDPGLGLRQIYYSMNVEVTDKGDVPEGYKVSRKEKRNFPLILESPSPNQTSLYFCASSFLGQGTEKLFFGSGTQLSVL.

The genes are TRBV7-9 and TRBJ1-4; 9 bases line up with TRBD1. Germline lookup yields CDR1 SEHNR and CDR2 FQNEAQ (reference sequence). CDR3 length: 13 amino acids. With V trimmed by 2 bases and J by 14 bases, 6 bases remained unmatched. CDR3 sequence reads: CASSLRSGQGLFF. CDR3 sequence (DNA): TGTGCCAGCAGCTTACGATCAGGACAGGGGCTGTTTTTT. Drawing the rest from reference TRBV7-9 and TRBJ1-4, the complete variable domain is DTGVSQNPRHKITKRGQNVTFRCDPISEHNRLYWYRQTLGQGPEFLTYFQNEAQLEKSRLLSDRFSAERPKGSFSTLEIQRTEQGDSAMYLCASSLRSGQGLFFGSGTQLSVL.

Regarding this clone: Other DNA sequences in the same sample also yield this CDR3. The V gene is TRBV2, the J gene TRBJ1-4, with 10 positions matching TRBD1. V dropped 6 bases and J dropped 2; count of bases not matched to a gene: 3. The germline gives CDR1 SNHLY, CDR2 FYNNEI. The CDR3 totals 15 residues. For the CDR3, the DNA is TGTGCCAGCAGGGGACAGGGGTTGACTAATGAAAAACTGTTTTTT. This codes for CASRGQGLTNEKLFF.

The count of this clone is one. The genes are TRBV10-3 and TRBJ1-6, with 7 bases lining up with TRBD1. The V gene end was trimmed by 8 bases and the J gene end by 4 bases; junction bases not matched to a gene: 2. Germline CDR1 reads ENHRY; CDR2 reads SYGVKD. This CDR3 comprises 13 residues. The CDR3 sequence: CAIGQAYNSPLHF. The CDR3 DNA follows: TGTGCCATCGGACAGGCGTATAATTCACCCCTCCACTTT.

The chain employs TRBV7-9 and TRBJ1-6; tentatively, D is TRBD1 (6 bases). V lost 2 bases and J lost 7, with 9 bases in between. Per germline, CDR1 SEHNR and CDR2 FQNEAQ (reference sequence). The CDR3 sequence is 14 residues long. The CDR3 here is CASSLPGANSPLHF. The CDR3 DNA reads TGTGCCAGCAGCTTACCAGGGGCCAATTCACCCCTCCACTTT. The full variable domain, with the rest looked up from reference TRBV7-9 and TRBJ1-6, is DTGVSQNPRHKITKRGQNVTFRCDPISEHNRLYWYRQTLGQGPEFLTYFQNEAQLEKSRLLSDRFSAERPKGSFSTLEIQRTEQGDSAMYLCASSLPGANSPLHFGNGTRLTVT.

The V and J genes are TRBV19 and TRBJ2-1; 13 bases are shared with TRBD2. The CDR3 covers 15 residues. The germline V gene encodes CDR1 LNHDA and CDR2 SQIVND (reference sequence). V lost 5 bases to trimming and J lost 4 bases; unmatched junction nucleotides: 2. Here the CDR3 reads CASSLTSGGYNEQFF. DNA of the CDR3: TGTGCCAGTAGTCTGACTAGCGGGGGGTACAATGAGCAGTTCTTC.

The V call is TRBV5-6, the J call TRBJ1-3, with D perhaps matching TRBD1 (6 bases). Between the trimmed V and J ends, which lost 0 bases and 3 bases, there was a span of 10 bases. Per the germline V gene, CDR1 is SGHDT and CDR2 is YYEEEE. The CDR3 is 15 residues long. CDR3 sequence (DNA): TGTGCCAGCAGCTTGGGGGGGCCGGTTGGAAACACCATATATTTT. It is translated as CASSLGGPVGNTIYF.

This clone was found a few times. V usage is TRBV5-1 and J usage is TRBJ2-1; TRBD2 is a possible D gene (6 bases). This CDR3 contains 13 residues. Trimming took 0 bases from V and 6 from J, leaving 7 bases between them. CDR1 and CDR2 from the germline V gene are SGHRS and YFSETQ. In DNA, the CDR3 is TGCGCCAGCAGCTTGGGGAGGGCCAATGAGCAGTTCTTC. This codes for CASSLGRANEQFF.

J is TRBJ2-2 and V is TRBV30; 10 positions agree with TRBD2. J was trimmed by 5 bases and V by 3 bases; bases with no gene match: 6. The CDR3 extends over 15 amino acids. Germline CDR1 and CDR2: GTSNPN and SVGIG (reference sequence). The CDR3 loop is CAWRQSGGATGELFF. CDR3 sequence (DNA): TGTGCCTGGAGACAGAGCGGGGGGGCAACCGGGGAGCTGTTTTTT.

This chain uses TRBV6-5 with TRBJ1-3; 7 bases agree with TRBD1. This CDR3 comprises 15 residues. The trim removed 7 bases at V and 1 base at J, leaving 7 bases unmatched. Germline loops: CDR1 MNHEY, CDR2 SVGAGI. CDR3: CASIPTGPSGNTIYF. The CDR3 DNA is TGTGCCAGCATCCCGACAGGGCCTTCTGGAAACACCATATATTTT.

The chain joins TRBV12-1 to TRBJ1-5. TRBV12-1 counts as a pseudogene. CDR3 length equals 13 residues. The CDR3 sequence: CASSSPGEQPQHF. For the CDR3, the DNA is TGTGCCAGCAGCTCCCCGGGGGAACAGCCCCAGCATTTT.